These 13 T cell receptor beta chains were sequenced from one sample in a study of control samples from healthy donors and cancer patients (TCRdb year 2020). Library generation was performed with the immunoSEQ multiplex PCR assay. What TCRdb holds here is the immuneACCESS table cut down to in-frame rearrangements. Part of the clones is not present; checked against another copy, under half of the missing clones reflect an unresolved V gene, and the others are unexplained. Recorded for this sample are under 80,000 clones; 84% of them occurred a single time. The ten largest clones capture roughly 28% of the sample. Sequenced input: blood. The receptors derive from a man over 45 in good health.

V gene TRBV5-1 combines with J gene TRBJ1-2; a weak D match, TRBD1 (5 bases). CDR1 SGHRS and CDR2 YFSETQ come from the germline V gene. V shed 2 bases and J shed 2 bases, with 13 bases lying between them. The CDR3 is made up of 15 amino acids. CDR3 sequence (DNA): TGCGCCAGCAGCTTTAGGGACGGGGGAAACTATGGCTACACCTTC. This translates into CASSFRDGGNYGYTF.

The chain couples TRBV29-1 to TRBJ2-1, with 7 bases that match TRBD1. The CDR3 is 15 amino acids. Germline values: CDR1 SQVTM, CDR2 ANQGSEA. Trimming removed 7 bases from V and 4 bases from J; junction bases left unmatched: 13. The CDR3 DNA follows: TGCAGCGCTAGAGGGACAGTAGGCGGATACAATGAGCAGTTCTTC. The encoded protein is CSARGTVGGYNEQFF.

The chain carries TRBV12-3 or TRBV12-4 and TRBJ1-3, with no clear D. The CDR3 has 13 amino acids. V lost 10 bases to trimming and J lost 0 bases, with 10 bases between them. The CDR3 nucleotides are TGTGCCACGGGGAGTAGCTCTGGAAACACCATATATTTT. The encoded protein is CATGSSSGNTIYF.

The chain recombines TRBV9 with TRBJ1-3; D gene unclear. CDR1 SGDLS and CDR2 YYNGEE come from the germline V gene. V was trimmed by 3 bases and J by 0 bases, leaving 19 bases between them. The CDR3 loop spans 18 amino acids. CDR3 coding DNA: TGTGCCAGCAGCGAGACCCCGTCTTCTGCCCCCTCTGGAAACACCATATATTTT. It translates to CASSETPSSAPSGNTIYF.

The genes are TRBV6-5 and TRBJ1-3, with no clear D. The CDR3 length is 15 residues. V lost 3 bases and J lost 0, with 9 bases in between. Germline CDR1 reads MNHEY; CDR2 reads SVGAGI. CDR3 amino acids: CASSYLGLSGNTIYF. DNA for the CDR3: TGTGCCAGCAGTTATTTGGGCCTCTCTGGAAACACCATATATTTT.

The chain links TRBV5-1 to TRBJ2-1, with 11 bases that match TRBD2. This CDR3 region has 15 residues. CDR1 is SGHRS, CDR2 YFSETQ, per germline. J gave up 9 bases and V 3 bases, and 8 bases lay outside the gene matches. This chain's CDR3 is CASSSTLAGDLEQFF. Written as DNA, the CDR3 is TGCGCCAGCAGCTCGACACTAGCGGGAGACCTTGAGCAGTTCTTC. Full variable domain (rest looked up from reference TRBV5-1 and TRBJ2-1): KAGVTQTPRYLIKTRGQQVTLSCSPISGHRSVSWYQQTPGQGLQFLFEYFSETQRNKGNFPGRFSGRQFSNSRSEMNVSTLELGDSALYLCASSSTLAGDLEQFFGPGTRLTVL.

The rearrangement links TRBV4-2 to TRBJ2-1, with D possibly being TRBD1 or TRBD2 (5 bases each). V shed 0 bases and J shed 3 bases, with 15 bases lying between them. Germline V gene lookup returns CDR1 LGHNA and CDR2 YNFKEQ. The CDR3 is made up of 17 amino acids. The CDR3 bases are TGTGCCAGCAGCCAAGATTGGGAGACAGCCAGCTACAATGAGCAGTTCTTC. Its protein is CASSQDWETASYNEQFF.

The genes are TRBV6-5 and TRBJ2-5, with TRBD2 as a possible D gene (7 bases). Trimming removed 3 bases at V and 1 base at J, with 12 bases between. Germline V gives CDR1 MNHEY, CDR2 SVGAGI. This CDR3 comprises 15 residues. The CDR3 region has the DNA TGTGCCAGCAGTTATGCGGGGGCCGCCCAAGAGACCCAGTACTTC. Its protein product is CASSYAGAAQETQYF.

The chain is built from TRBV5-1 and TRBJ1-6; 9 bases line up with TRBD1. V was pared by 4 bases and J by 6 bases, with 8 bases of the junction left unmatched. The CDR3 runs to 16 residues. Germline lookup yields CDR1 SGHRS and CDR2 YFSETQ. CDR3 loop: CASSQRTGEGNSPLHF. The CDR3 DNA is TGCGCCAGCAGCCAGAGGACAGGGGAGGGTAATTCACCCCTCCACTTT.

The CDR3: CASSLKSGAVPYTF. For the CDR3, the DNA is TGTGCCAGCAGCTTAAAGTCCGGTGCGGTCCCTTACACCTTC. This chain connects TRBV7-2 to TRBJ1-2; D is undetermined. Per germline, CDR1 SGHTA and CDR2 FQGNSA. The V end lost 2 bases, the J end lost 11 bases, and 18 bases lay between the germline ends. The CDR3 has 14 residues.

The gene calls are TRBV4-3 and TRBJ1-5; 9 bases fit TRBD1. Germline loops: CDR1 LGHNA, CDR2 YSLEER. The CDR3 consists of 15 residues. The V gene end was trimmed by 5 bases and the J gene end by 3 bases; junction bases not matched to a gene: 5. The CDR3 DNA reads TGCGCCAGCAGCGCGGGACAGGGCCCCAATCAGCCCCAGCATTTT. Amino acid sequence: CASSAGQGPNQPQHF.

The CDR3 spells CASVRDAEVTQYF. In DNA form, the CDR3 reads TGTGCTAGTGTCCGGGACGCCGAGGTGACCCAGTACTTC. The chain is built from TRBV12-5 and TRBJ2-5; D is perhaps TRBD1 or TRBD2 (5 bases each). The V end was cut by 7 bases, the J end by 7 bases, with 16 bases between. The CDR3 runs to 13 residues. Germline-derived CDR1 and CDR2 are LGHNT and FRNRAP.

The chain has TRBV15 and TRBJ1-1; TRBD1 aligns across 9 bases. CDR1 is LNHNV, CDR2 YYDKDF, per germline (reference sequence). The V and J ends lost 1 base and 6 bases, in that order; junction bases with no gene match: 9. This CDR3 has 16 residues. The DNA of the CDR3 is TGTGCCACCAGCAGAGGGGTGGACAGGGGTCTGTCTGAAGCTTTCTTT. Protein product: CATSRGVDRGLSEAFF.